The 24 T cell receptor beta chains below come from one sample, sequenced in a study of blood T cell repertoires in COVID-19. Sequencing used immunoSEQ multiplex PCR; TCRdb keeps in-frame clones, though not all of them. The table records about 180,000 clones, over 75% of them present only once. Material: PBMCs or T cells enriched from blood (not recorded which). These receptors all come from a woman aged 18-35 years who had recovered from COVID-19.

This chain joins TRBV2 and TRBJ2-5; 10 bases align to TRBD2. The CDR3 is made up of 15 amino acids. V shed 8 bases, J shed 5 bases, and the junction held 11 bases outside the gene matches. Germline V gene data show CDR1 as SNHLY and CDR2 as FYNNEI. DNA of the CDR3: TGTGCCAGCTCCAAAAGCGGGGGGGCTTTTGAGACCCAGTACTTC. Its translation is CASSKSGGAFETQYF. The full variable domain, completed using reference TRBV2 and TRBJ2-5, is EPEVTQTPSHQVTQMGQEVILRCVPISNHLYFYWYRQILGQKVEFLVSFYNNEISEKSEIFDDQFSVERPDGSNFTLKIRSTKLEDSAMYFCASSKSGGAFETQYFGPGTRLLVL.

V is TRBV6-5 and J is TRBJ2-1, with 7 positions matching TRBD2. This CDR3 contains 16 residues. CDR1 MNHEY and CDR2 SVGAGI come from the germline V gene. Trimming at V came to 2 bases and at J to 2 bases, leaving 6 bases not matched to a gene. CDR3 loop: CASSYPTGGTYNEQFF. The CDR3 nucleotides read TGTGCCAGCAGTTACCCTACCGGGGGGACCTACAATGAGCAGTTCTTC.

The rearrangement uses TRBV11-2 and TRBJ1-2, with D unresolved. CDR3 length: 15 amino acids. The germline V gene encodes CDR1 SGHAT and CDR2 FQNNGV. Trimming shortened V by 0 bases and J by 2 bases, and 10 bases separated the two germline ends. The CDR3 spells CASSLEWVGNYGYTF. CDR3 DNA: TGTGCCAGCAGCTTAGAGTGGGTCGGGAACTATGGCTACACCTTC.

The V call is TRBV5-4, the J call TRBJ1-1; D may be TRBD1 (5 bases). The V gene lost 4 bases and the J gene lost 4 bases, with 17 bases spanning the gap. The CDR3 runs to 15 residues. Germline lookup yields CDR1 SGHNT and CDR2 YYREEE (reference sequence). CDR3 amino acids: CASSQTAGTLTEAFF. The CDR3 coding sequence is TGTGCCAGCAGCCAGACAGCAGGGACTCTCACTGAAGCTTTCTTT. Filled out from reference TRBV5-4 and TRBJ1-1, the complete variable domain reads ETGVTQSPTHLIKTRGQQVTLRCSSQSGHNTVSWYQQALGQGPQFIFQYYREEENGRGNFPPRFSGLQFPNYSSELNVNALELDDSALYLCASSQTAGTLTEAFFGQGTRLTVV.

Details on this clone: The junction departs from germline at one end; a sequencing error may be responsible. V gene TRBV7-6 combines with J gene TRBJ2-1, with TRBD2 identical over 7 bases. The CDR3 is 14 residues long. The germline V gene has CDR1 SGHVS and CDR2 FNYEAQ. As DNA, the CDR3 is TGTGCCAGCAGCTTAGGCGGGGACTACGATGAGCAGTTCTTC. It is translated as CASSLGGDYDEQFF.

The chain employs TRBV12-5 and TRBJ1-1; 8 bases line up with TRBD1. CDR1 is LGHNT and CDR2 is FRNRAP in the germline V gene. The J segment lost 12 bases and the V segment lost 4 bases, leaving 10 bases of the junction unmatched. This CDR3 contains 13 residues. CDR3 in DNA: TGTGCTAGTGGTTCGACTCTGGACAGGGAGACTTTCTTT. This sequence encodes CASGSTLDRETFF.

This chain joins TRBV7-2 and TRBJ1-6, with 8 bases that match TRBD1. From germline, CDR1 is SGHTA and CDR2 FQGNSA. This CDR3 contains 16 residues. With 4 bases clipped from V and 14 bases from J, the junction kept 16 bases outside the gene matches. DNA of the CDR3: TGTGCCAGCAGCTACCGACAGGGGATGAAGGCATACACCCTCCACTTT. Protein product: CASSYRQGMKAYTLHF. Looking up the rest from reference TRBV7-2 and TRBJ1-6 gives the full variable domain: GAGVSQSPSNKVTEKGKDVELRCDPISGHTALYWYRQSLGQGLEFLIYFQGNSAPDKSGLPSDRFSAERTGGSVSTLTIQRTQQEDSAVYLCASSYRQGMKAYTLHFGNGTRLTVT.

The CDR3 here is CASSGTDRGGFGSRNTEAFF. CDR3 DNA: TGTGCCAGCAGTGGGACGGACAGGGGAGGTTTTGGGTCGAGGAACACTGAAGCTTTCTTT. The rearrangement uses TRBV6-1 and TRBJ1-1; TRBD1 matches at 9 bases. Trimming at V came to 4 bases and at J to 1 base, leaving 19 bases not matched to a gene. The CDR3 is 20 residues long. Germline V lookup: CDR1 MNHNS, CDR2 SASEGT.

The gene calls are TRBV5-5 and TRBJ1-1; D is possibly TRBD1 (5 bases). This CDR3 contains 15 residues. Looked up from germline, CDR1 is SGHKS and CDR2 is YYEKEE (reference sequence). With 0 bases removed from V and 5 bases from J, the gap between germline ends came to 14 bases. The CDR3 region has the DNA TGTGCCAGCAGCTTGGCAGGCGAGGGGAGGACTGAAGCTTTCTTT. It encodes CASSLAGEGRTEAFF.

This rearrangement joins TRBV9 to TRBJ2-7, with TRBD1 identical over 9 bases. Germline V gene lookup returns CDR1 SGDLS and CDR2 YYNGEE. The CDR3 is made up of 14 amino acids. J gave up 1 base and V 6 bases, and 5 bases lay outside the gene matches. The CDR3 here is CASNLGTGSYEQYF. In DNA, the CDR3 is TGTGCCAGCAACCTAGGGACAGGGTCCTACGAGCAGTACTTC.

This sequence joins TRBV27 and TRBJ1-4; D ambiguous. V lost 3 bases and J 7 bases, leaving 12 bases between the germline ends. Germline CDR1 is MNHEY and CDR2 is SMNVEV (reference sequence). This CDR3 contains 14 residues. The CDR3 region has the DNA TGTGCCAGCAGTTTGAGTCCCCCCGGTGAAAAACTGTTTTTT. Translation gives CASSLSPPGEKLFF.

The CDR3 here is CASRMSEASSGNTIYF. In nucleotides, the CDR3 is TGTGCCAGCAGGATGTCTGAAGCGAGCTCTGGAAACACCATATATTTT. The V and J genes are TRBV2 and TRBJ1-3; D is ambiguous. The germline V and J ends were trimmed by 6 bases and 0 bases, with 15 bases remaining between them. The CDR3 has 16 residues. Germline CDR1 is SNHLY and CDR2 is FYNNEI.

V usage is TRBV11-2 and J usage is TRBJ1-1, with unresolved D. Trimming stripped 6 bases from V and 5 bases from J, with 19 bases between. Germline CDR1 and CDR2: SGHAT and FQNNGV. The CDR3 runs to 15 residues. CDR3: CASRFSSGWETEAFF. CDR3 bases: TGTGCCAGCAGGTTTAGTTCTGGGTGGGAGACTGAAGCTTTCTTT.

V usage is TRBV7-2 and J usage is TRBJ2-2; 16 nucleotides agree with TRBD2. The CDR3 is made up of 19 amino acids. Germline loops: CDR1 SGHTA, CDR2 FQGNSA. V shed 6 bases and J 7 bases; nucleotides not matched to a gene: 14. The CDR3 loop is CASSLNPGLAGGPHGELFF. In DNA form, the CDR3 reads TGTGCCAGCAGTTTAAACCCGGGACTAGCGGGGGGGCCCCACGGGGAGCTGTTTTTT. The whole variable domain, remainder taken from reference TRBV7-2 and TRBJ2-2, is GAGVSQSPSNKVTEKGKDVELRCDPISGHTALYWYRQSLGQGLEFLIYFQGNSAPDKSGLPSDRFSAERTGGSVSTLTIQRTQQEDSAVYLCASSLNPGLAGGPHGELFFGEGSRLTVL.

V gene TRBV14 combines with J gene TRBJ2-5; perhaps TRBD2 as D (6 bases). CDR1 and CDR2 from the germline V gene are SGHDN and FVKESK. The CDR3 is 15 residues long. V was cut by 4 bases and J by 1 base, with 13 bases left in between. In DNA form, the CDR3 reads TGTGCCAGCAGCCCCCGTAGCGGAACCCAAGAGACCCAGTACTTC. Protein product: CASSPRSGTQETQYF.

The rearrangement joins TRBV13 to TRBJ2-5, with TRBD2 matching 15 bases. Looked up from germline, CDR1 is PRHDT and CDR2 is FYEKMQ (reference sequence). CDR3 length: 17 amino acids. The ends lost 3 bases at V and 4 bases at J; junction bases unmatched: 6. In nucleotides, the CDR3 is TGTGCCAGCAGCTTGAAAGGACTAGCGGGGGGGTTAGAGACCCAGTACTTC. It encodes CASSLKGLAGGLETQYF.

This sequence joins TRBV20-1 and TRBJ1-1; possible D gene TRBD1, 5 bases. CDR3 length: 10 amino acids. V lost 7 bases to trimming and J lost 8 bases, with 11 bases between them. Germline values: CDR1 DFQATT, CDR2 SNEGSKA (reference sequence). In nucleotides, the CDR3 is TGCAGTGTAGGCAGGGAAGAAGCTTTCTTT. It encodes CSVGREEAFF.

The chain carries TRBV2 and TRBJ1-5; the D gene is possibly TRBD1 (6 bases). The ends were cut back, 0 bases at V and 2 bases at J, with 26 bases in the middle. The CDR3 is 21 amino acids. The germline gives CDR1 SNHLY, CDR2 FYNNEI. CDR3 in DNA: TGTGCCAGCAGTGAAGCGCTTCGGGACAACCACCGGTTTTTTGGCAATCAGCCCCAGCATTTT. It specifies CASSEALRDNHRFFGNQPQHF. Filled out from reference TRBV2 and TRBJ1-5, the complete variable domain reads EPEVTQTPSHQVTQMGQEVILRCVPISNHLYFYWYRQILGQKVEFLVSFYNNEISEKSEIFDDQFSVERPDGSNFTLKIRSTKLEDSAMYFCASSEALRDNHRFFGNQPQHFGDGTRLSIL.

V gene TRBV24-1 combines with J gene TRBJ2-1; 9 bases are shared with TRBD1. Germline values: CDR1 KGHDR, CDR2 SFDVKD. The CDR3 totals 17 residues. J lost 5 bases, V lost 6 bases, and 13 bases had no gene match. CDR3 loop: CATSFTGGPGVDNEQFF. The CDR3 DNA sequence: TGTGCCACCAGTTTCACAGGGGGCCCTGGCGTGGACAATGAGCAGTTCTTC.

The rearrangement uses TRBV28 and TRBJ1-5; no firm D call. Looked up from germline, CDR1 is MDHEN and CDR2 is SYDVKM. This CDR3 contains 18 residues. The V and J ends lost 4 bases and 4 bases respectively, with 23 bases between them. CDR3 loop: CASSSQSEANGFNQPQHF. CDR3 in DNA: TGTGCCAGCAGTTCCCAGTCAGAGGCTAATGGGTTTAATCAGCCCCAGCATTTT.

The chain uses TRBV6-2 or TRBV6-3 and TRBJ2-1; the D gene is possibly TRBD2 (6 bases). V lost 6 bases to trimming and J lost 5 bases, with 26 bases between them. CDR3 length equals 18 residues. CDR1 is MNHEY, CDR2 SVGEGT, per germline. The CDR3 DNA is TGTGCCAGCAGCTCACTCCCCCACGGGACTTACAGCGACAATGAGCAGTTCTTC. Residues: CASSSLPHGTYSDNEQFF.

The chain has TRBV20-1 and TRBJ2-1; D not resolved. CDR1 and CDR2 from the germline V gene are DFQATT and SNEGSKA (reference sequence). CDR3 length: 11 amino acids. Trimming took 3 bases from V and 6 from J, leaving 6 bases between them. The CDR3 reads CSARSVNEQFF. CDR3 coding DNA: TGCAGTGCTAGGTCAGTCAATGAGCAGTTCTTC.

Note on this clone: Other DNA sequences from this sample encode an identical CDR3 as well. This sequence joins TRBV28 and TRBJ1-1; no reliable D call. Germline V gene lookup returns CDR1 MDHEN and CDR2 SYDVKM. This CDR3 spans 11 amino acids. V shed 7 bases and J shed 0 bases, with 3 bases lying between them. The CDR3 nucleotides are TGTGCCAGCACATTGAACACTGAAGCTTTCTTT. Its protein is CASTLNTEAFF.

V and J are TRBV29-1 and TRBJ1-2; D is undetermined. CDR3 length: 15 residues. CDR1 and CDR2 from the germline V gene are SQVTM and ANQGSEA. V was trimmed by 7 bases and J by 0 bases, leaving 18 bases between them. The CDR3 sequence is CSAQLVGLANYGYTF. CDR3 nucleotides: TGCAGCGCCCAACTTGTCGGTTTAGCTAACTATGGCTACACCTTC.